A single sample is the source of the 25 T cell receptor beta chains below, sequenced in a study of CD8 T cells in ankylosing spondylitis. TCRdb passed the 5' RACE reads through MiXCR, listing each CDR3 protein once. The sample gives approximately 250,000 distinct CDR3 sequences, roughly a tenth of which show up once; around 3% is in the top ten. Sequenced input: blood, either unsorted or a sorted T cell fraction (not recorded which). The receptors derive from a male donor with ankylosing spondylitis or in good health (not recorded which).

This clonotype has a handful of counts. The chain employs TRBV5-1 and TRBJ1-1; D gene uncertain. From germline, CDR1 is SGHRS and CDR2 YFSETQ. V was pared by 4 bases and J by 9 bases, with 10 bases between. CDR3 length: 11 amino acids. CDR3 sequence reads: CASSHEGQAFF. The CDR3 nucleotides are TGCGCCAGCAGCCATGAGGGCCAAGCTTTCTTT.

This clonotype was seen more than once but under ten times. The gene calls are TRBV10-3 and TRBJ2-7; 10 bases are a match to TRBD2. J was trimmed by 2 bases and V by 2 bases; bases with no gene match: 3. CDR1 ENHRY and CDR2 SYGVKD come from the germline V gene. The CDR3 sequence is 15 residues long. Here the CDR3 DNA reads TGTGCCATCAGTGAGACAGCGGGAGGGCCCTACGAGCAGTACTTC. Translation: CAISETAGGPYEQYF.

This clonotype was detected ten times or more. One junction end disagrees with the germline gene, perhaps due to a read error. The gene calls are TRBV5-1 and TRBJ1-1, with D perhaps TRBD1 (5 bases). The CDR3 covers 11 residues. The germline gives CDR1 SGHRS, CDR2 YFSETQ. This CDR3 is CASRVNTEAFF. CDR3 nucleotides: TGTGCCAGCAGGGTAAACACTGAAGCTTTCTTT.

This clonotype was counted at least ten times. The chain links TRBV2 to TRBJ2-7; D may match TRBD1 or TRBD2 (5 bases each). V was shortened by 5 bases and J by 7 bases, with 15 bases between the two germline ends. CDR1 SNHLY and CDR2 FYNNEI come from the germline V gene. The CDR3 consists of 13 residues. The CDR3 DNA reads TGTGCCAGCAGTCCACGGGGCTCAGGGGAGCAGTACTTC. Translation: CASSPRGSGEQYF.

The chain links TRBV3-1 to TRBJ2-5, with TRBD2 matching over 8 bases. Unmatched junction bases numbered 9, after V lost 0 bases and J lost 3 bases. The length of the CDR3 is 17 residues. Germline V gives CDR1 LGHDT, CDR2 YNNKEL (reference sequence). The CDR3 nucleotides are TGTGCCAGCAGCCAAGATTGGGGCGGGGGGCTTAAAGAGACCCAGTACTTC. Translation gives CASSQDWGGGLKETQYF.

This clonotype was observed at least ten times. The CDR3 DNA reads TGCGCCAGCAGAAAGGGGGACAGGATGAACACTGAAGCTTTCTTT. Translated, it gives CASRKGDRMNTEAFF. The chain links TRBV5-1 to TRBJ1-1, with 8 positions matching TRBD1. V was clipped by 5 bases and J by 0 bases; unmatched bases: 6. Germline CDR1 SGHRS, CDR2 YFSETQ. The CDR3 is 15 residues long. The full variable domain, its missing parts supplied by reference TRBV5-1 and TRBJ1-1, is KAGVTQTPRYLIKTRGQQVTLSCSPISGHRSVSWYQQTPGQGLQFLFEYFSETQRNKGNFPGRFSGRQFSNSRSEMNVSTLELGDSALYLCASRKGDRMNTEAFFGQGTRLTVV.

This clonotype was observed a handful of times. V and J are TRBV20-1 and TRBJ1-2, with TRBD1 identical over 9 bases. The CDR3 has 16 residues. The germline V gene encodes CDR1 DFQATT and CDR2 SNEGSKA (reference sequence). Germline trimming cut 0 bases from V and 3 bases from J; bases unmatched to any gene: 8. CDR3 nucleotides: TGCAGTGCTAGAGATCGGGCCCGGGACAGGGACTATGGCTACACCTTC. This codes for CSARDRARDRDYGYTF.

The chain links TRBV18 to TRBJ2-5; D may be TRBD2 (6 bases). This CDR3 has 13 amino acids. Per germline, CDR1 KGHSH and CDR2 LQKENI. Trimming shortened V by 1 base and J by 4 bases, and 7 bases separated the two germline ends. The CDR3 DNA follows: TGTGCCAGCTCACCACGGAGGGGAGAGACCCAGTACTTC. This encodes CASSPRRGETQYF.

V and J are TRBV10-3 and TRBJ2-3; the D is unclear. The CDR3 has 12 amino acids. V shed 4 bases and J shed 5 bases, with 7 bases lying between them. Germline V CDR1 and CDR2: ENHRY, SYGVKD. CDR3 nucleotides: TGTGCCATCAGTGGCCTAGAAGATACGCAGTATTTT. Translating it yields CAISGLEDTQYF.

This clonotype was recorded many times. The chain has TRBV10-3 and TRBJ1-4, with D uncertain. Trimming removed 4 bases at V and 10 bases at J, with 10 bases between. This CDR3 contains 12 residues. Germline lookup yields CDR1 ENHRY and CDR2 SYGVKD. The CDR3 coding sequence is TGTGCCATCAGTGTTGAGGGAAGAAAACTGTTTTTT. Translation: CAISVEGRKLFF.

Comments on this clonotype: A read error may explain this, as a much larger clone is one base away. V gene TRBV10-3 combines with J gene TRBJ1-5, with D tentatively TRBD1 (6 bases). The CDR3 runs to 12 residues. Germline V lookup: CDR1 ENHRY, CDR2 SYGVKD. Trimming pared 8 bases from V and 4 bases from J, leaving 9 bases between. The CDR3 coding sequence is TGTGCCATCCAAGGGGGGAATCAGCCCCAGCATTTT. This translates into CAIQGGNQPQHF.

This clonotype was detected a few times. The chain carries TRBV6-1 and TRBJ2-6, with D hard to call. CDR1 and CDR2 from the germline V gene are MNHNS and SASEGT. CDR3 length: 14 residues. V lost 2 bases and J lost 1, with 3 bases in between. CDR3 nucleotide sequence: TGTGCCAGCAGTGAAAAATCTGGGGCCAACGTCCTGACTTTC. This sequence encodes CASSEKSGANVLTF.

The chain couples TRBV11-1 to TRBJ2-6; TRBD1 is a possible D gene (6 bases). With 5 bases removed from V and 0 bases from J, the gap between germline ends came to 17 bases. Per germline, CDR1 SGHAT and CDR2 FQDESV (reference sequence). The CDR3 loop spans 18 amino acids. DNA of the CDR3: TGTGCCAGCAGCGCCCCAGGGGTACTCACCTCTGGGGCCAACGTCCTGACTTTC. Protein: CASSAPGVLTSGANVLTF.

At least ten counts were recorded for this clonotype. This chain uses TRBV27 with TRBJ1-5, with D maybe TRBD1 (6 bases). The length of the CDR3 is 15 residues. Germline V gene sequence: CDR1 MNHEY, CDR2 SMNVEV (reference sequence). V dropped 1 base and J dropped 2 bases, with 9 bases sitting between them. The CDR3 region has the DNA TGTGCCAGCAGTTTATGGGCAGGGGGCAATCAGCCCCAGCATTTT. It is translated as CASSLWAGGNQPQHF.

This clonotype has at least ten counts. This chain connects TRBV7-2 to TRBJ1-2; D is unclear. The CDR3 has 14 residues. V was trimmed by 1 base and J by 8 bases, leaving 14 bases between them. Germline assignment: CDR1 SGHTA and CDR2 FQGNSA. The CDR3 protein is CASSLDGGIDGYTF. The CDR3 bases are TGTGCCAGCAGCTTAGATGGTGGGATCGACGGCTACACCTTC. The full variable domain, with the rest looked up from reference TRBV7-2 and TRBJ1-2, is GAGVSQSPSNKVTEKGKDVELRCDPISGHTALYWYRQSLGQGLEFLIYFQGNSAPDKSGLPSDRFSAERTGGSVSTLTIQRTQQEDSAVYLCASSLDGGIDGYTFGSGTRLTVV.

The sample holds a few counts of this clonotype. V gene TRBV4-1 combines with J gene TRBJ2-3; possibly TRBD1 for D (6 bases). V was clipped by 1 base and J by 3 bases, with 14 bases between them. CDR1 MGHRA and CDR2 YSYEKL come from the germline V gene. The CDR3 length is 16 residues. The CDR3 region is CASSQVLGGGTDTQYF. CDR3 bases: TGCGCCAGCAGCCAAGTCCTTGGGGGCGGGACAGATACGCAGTATTTT.

This chain connects TRBV20-1 to TRBJ2-7, with 10 bases aligning to TRBD2. The germline V gene has CDR1 DFQATT and CDR2 SNEGSKA (reference sequence). V lost 5 bases, J lost 4 bases, and 5 bases stayed unmatched. There are 13 residues in the CDR3. The CDR3 nucleotides are TGCAGTGCTGTGGCAGCGGGAGGGTACGAGCAGTACTTC. Its protein is CSAVAAGGYEQYF.

This clonotype was counted ten times or more. This chain joins TRBV23-1 and TRBJ2-1; D gene uncertain. TRBV23-1 has ORF status, its function being uncertain. This CDR3 has 15 amino acids. Deletions cut 0 bases from V and 3 bases from J, with 9 bases between. This CDR3 is CASSQSVPLYNEQFF. For the CDR3, the DNA is TGCGCCAGCAGTCAATCGGTCCCCCTCTACAATGAGCAGTTCTTC.

This clonotype was recorded at least ten times. The chain couples TRBV6-2 or TRBV6-3 to TRBJ2-1, with TRBD2 matching over 14 bases. Losses at the gene ends were 5 bases for V and 7 bases for J; bases not matched to a gene: 4. The germline V gene has CDR1 MNHEY and CDR2 SVGEGT. The CDR3 contains 15 residues. The CDR3 coding sequence is TGTGCCAGCAGTGAGGGACTAGCGGGAGTGAATGAGCAGTTCTTC. Protein sequence: CASSEGLAGVNEQFF.

This chain connects TRBV30 to TRBJ1-3; D perhaps matches TRBD1 (5 bases). V dropped 5 bases and J dropped 3 bases, with 14 bases sitting between them. This CDR3 is built from 14 residues. Germline CDR1 and CDR2: GTSNPN and SVGIG (reference sequence). CDR3 in amino acids: CAWGAGSNGNTIYF. The CDR3 DNA follows: TGTGCCTGGGGGGCAGGATCCAATGGAAACACCATATATTTT.

The chain uses TRBV20-1 and TRBJ2-1; D is unresolved. V lost 6 bases, J lost 1 base, and 13 bases lay in between. The CDR3 loop spans 14 amino acids. Germline V gene sequence: CDR1 DFQATT, CDR2 SNEGSKA (reference sequence). The CDR3 DNA is TGCAGTGCGAGAACCGCGTTATCCTACAATGAGCAGTTCTTC. This translates into CSARTALSYNEQFF.

The CDR3 here is CASSLSQGWTEAFF. For the CDR3, the DNA is TGTGCCAGCAGTTTATCACAGGGGTGGACTGAAGCTTTCTTT. J is TRBJ1-1 and V is TRBV27, with 7 bases aligning to TRBD1. This CDR3 has 14 amino acids. The germline gives CDR1 MNHEY, CDR2 SMNVEV (reference sequence). V was clipped by 0 bases and J by 5 bases; unmatched bases: 3.

This clonotype has at least ten counts. The chain carries TRBV5-1 and TRBJ2-3, with a possible D match to TRBD2 (6 bases). Between the trimmed V and J ends, which lost 1 base and 2 bases, there was a span of 14 bases. CDR1 and CDR2 (germline): SGHRS, YFSETQ. This CDR3 is 16 amino acids long. The CDR3, as DNA: TGCGCCAGCAGCTTGTTGGGGGGAACTTCCACAGATACGCAGTATTTT. Encoded protein: CASSLLGGTSTDTQYF.

This clonotype was counted at least ten times. As DNA, the CDR3 is TGTGCCAGCACAGCTTGGTTCGGGCCGCTGGACGAGCAGTACTTC. Translated, it gives CASTAWFGPLDEQYF. The chain joins TRBV5-6 to TRBJ2-7; D gene unclear. The germline V gene has CDR1 SGHDT and CDR2 YYEEEE. V lost 6 bases and J lost 5, with 21 bases in between. The CDR3 is 15 amino acids.

This clonotype has a count of ten or more. The J gene is TRBJ2-7, the V gene TRBV2, with 7 bases aligning to TRBD1. The junction had 2 bases not matched to a gene; V was cut back by 6 bases and J by 0 bases. Germline values: CDR1 SNHLY, CDR2 FYNNEI. This CDR3 comprises 13 residues. The CDR3 bases are TGTGCCAGCAGAGACAGGGCCTCCTACGAGCAGTACTTC. It is translated as CASRDRASYEQYF.